These 10 T cell receptor beta chains share one sample of origin, sequenced in a study of T cell responses to AZD1222 COVID-19 vaccine. The assay was immunoSEQ multiplex PCR, and TCRdb's table has in-frame clones only and misses some. The data contain some 200,000 clones, approximately 90% of them singletons. The starting material was peripheral blood, obtained on day 0 of AZD1222 vaccination. These receptors originate from an adult in good health.

This chain links TRBV27 with TRBJ1-6, with no clear D. Germline CDR1 reads MNHEY; CDR2 reads SMNVEV (reference sequence). The V end was cut by 3 bases, the J end by 7 bases, with 7 bases between. CDR3 length: 13 amino acids. CDR3 DNA sequence: TGTGCCAGCAGTTTCATGGGGAATTCACCCCTCCACTTT. Translated: CASSFMGNSPLHF.

The chain is built from TRBV7-2 and TRBJ2-7; 7 positions match TRBD1. CDR1 is SGHTA, CDR2 FQGNSA, per germline. CDR3 size: 17 residues. Trimming cost V 1 base and J 1 base; bases outside gene matches: 10. CDR3 DNA: TGTGCCAGCAGCTTAGAGTTAGGCGGACAGGTTTCCTACGAGCAGTACTTC. It encodes CASSLELGGQVSYEQYF.

V usage is TRBV5-4 and J usage is TRBJ2-7; 8 bases agree with TRBD2. Germline loops: CDR1 SGHNT, CDR2 YYREEE (reference sequence). J was trimmed by 4 bases and V by 1 base; bases with no gene match: 4. The CDR3 consists of 14 residues. CDR3 nucleotide sequence: TGTGCCAGCAGCTTGAGCGGGAGTCGATACGAGCAGTACTTC. Translating it yields CASSLSGSRYEQYF.

The gene calls are TRBV13 and TRBJ2-2, with D maybe TRBD1 (6 bases). V lost 1 base to trimming and J lost 6 bases, with 6 bases between them. Germline values: CDR1 PRHDT, CDR2 FYEKMQ (reference sequence). CDR3 length equals 13 residues. The CDR3 coding sequence is TGTGCCAGCAGCTTAGACAGGGCCGGGGAGCTGTTTTTT. Translated: CASSLDRAGELFF.

The chain couples TRBV5-1 to TRBJ1-2; TRBD1 matches 7 bases. This CDR3 has 13 amino acids. The junction had 1 base not matched to a gene; V was cut back by 0 bases and J by 5 bases. Germline values: CDR1 SGHRS, CDR2 YFSETQ. CDR3 bases: TGCGCCAGCAGCTTGGGGACAGGATATGGCTACACCTTC. It translates to CASSLGTGYGYTF.

The chain joins TRBV5-8 to TRBJ2-5, with D possibly matching TRBD2 (7 bases). The germline V and J ends were trimmed by 2 bases and 3 bases, with 17 bases remaining between them. The germline V gene encodes CDR1 SGHTS and CDR2 YDEGEE. The CDR3 has 16 amino acids. The CDR3 loop is CASSFLGGGFKETQYF. CDR3 bases: TGTGCCAGCAGCTTTTTAGGCGGGGGCTTCAAAGAGACCCAGTACTTC.

V is TRBV3-1 (or the pseudogene TRBV3-2) and J is TRBJ2-2, with D hard to call. Germline values: CDR1 LGHDT, CDR2 YNNKEL (reference sequence). V lost 1 base, J lost 7 bases, and 7 bases lay in between. This CDR3 region has 13 residues. The CDR3 coding sequence is TGTGCCAGCAGCCAAGGGTGGGTCGGGGAGCTGTTTTTT. Its protein product is CASSQGWVGELFF.

The chain employs TRBV11-2 and TRBJ1-1; D is possibly TRBD1 (6 bases). Germline CDR1 reads SGHAT; CDR2 reads FQNNGV. The CDR3 sequence is 13 residues long. V lost 2 bases to trimming and J lost 4 bases, with 8 bases between them. This chain's CDR3 is CASSLTGRTEAFF. In DNA form, the CDR3 reads TGTGCCAGCAGCTTAACAGGGCGCACTGAAGCTTTCTTT.

The chain combines TRBV19 with TRBJ1-1; no clear D. V was trimmed by 3 bases and J by 1 base, leaving 9 bases between them. Germline V lookup: CDR1 LNHDA, CDR2 SQIVND (reference sequence). The CDR3 covers 14 residues. The CDR3 DNA follows: TGTGCCAGTAGTATGAGACCCGGGAACACTGAAGCTTTCTTT. As protein: CASSMRPGNTEAFF.

As for this clone: Relative to the germline gene, one junction end is altered; a read error may explain this. The V and J genes are TRBV18 and TRBJ1-1, with D tentatively TRBD1 (6 bases). Germline V gene lookup returns CDR1 KGHSH and CDR2 LQKENI. CDR3 length: 14 amino acids. The CDR3 coding sequence is TGTGCCAGCTCTCCACCGGGACAGAACACTGAAGCTTTCTTT. The encoded protein is CASSPPGQNTEAFF.